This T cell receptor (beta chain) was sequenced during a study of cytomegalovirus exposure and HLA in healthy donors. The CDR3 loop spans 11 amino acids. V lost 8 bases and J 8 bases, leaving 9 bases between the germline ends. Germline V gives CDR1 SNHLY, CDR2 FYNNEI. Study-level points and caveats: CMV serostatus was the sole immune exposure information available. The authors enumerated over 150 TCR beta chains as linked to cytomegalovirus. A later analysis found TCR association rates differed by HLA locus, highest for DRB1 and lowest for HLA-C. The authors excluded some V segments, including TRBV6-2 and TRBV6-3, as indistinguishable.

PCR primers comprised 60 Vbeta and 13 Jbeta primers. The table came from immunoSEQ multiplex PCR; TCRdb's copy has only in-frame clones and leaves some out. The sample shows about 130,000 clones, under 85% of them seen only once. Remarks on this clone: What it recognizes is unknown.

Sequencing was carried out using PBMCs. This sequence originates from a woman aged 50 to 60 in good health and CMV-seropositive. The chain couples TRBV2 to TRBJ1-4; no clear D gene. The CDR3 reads CASEVQEKLFF. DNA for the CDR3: TGTGCCAGCGAGGTGCAGGAAAAACTGTTTTTT.